The next 7 T cell receptor beta chains were all read from a single sample in a study of T cell repertoires in cytomegalovirus infection. TCRdb used MiXCR to reprocess the reads, holding one entry per CDR3 protein. The repertoire holds 230,000 or so distinct CDR3 sequences, with approximately 17% as singletons. The material sequenced was CD8+ T cells from PBMCs. The receptors derive from a human donor in good health (CMV status not recorded). Some clones in this sample may be carry-over from other donors' samples.

The V and J genes are TRBV29-1 and TRBJ1-1; D is perhaps TRBD1 (5 bases). The CDR3 spans 14 residues. Trimming took 6 bases from V and 5 from J, leaving 19 bases between them. The germline CDR1 and CDR2 sequences are SQVTM and ANQGSEA. CDR3 nucleotides: TGCAGCGTCGGAAGGACCGGGAGGGGAACTGAAGCTTTCTTT. Encoded protein: CSVGRTGRGTEAFF.

This clonotype appeared many times. V gene TRBV7-9 combines with J gene TRBJ2-1, with D possibly being TRBD1 or TRBD2 (5 bases each). CDR3 length: 16 amino acids. Trimming left V 5 bases short and J 3 bases short, with 17 bases between. The germline gives CDR1 SEHNR, CDR2 FQNEAQ (reference sequence). The chain's CDR3 is CASSPPKGPDYNEQFF. The CDR3 bases are TGTGCCAGCAGCCCCCCTAAGGGACCCGACTACAATGAGCAGTTCTTC.

The chain has TRBV5-1 and TRBJ2-3, with 8 bases matching TRBD1. The CDR3 spans 18 residues. Germline lookup yields CDR1 SGHRS and CDR2 YFSETQ. Trimming removed 4 bases from V and 0 bases from J; junction bases left unmatched: 13. The CDR3, as DNA: TGCGCCAGCAGCCCTCTTCCGTGGAGACAGGGGAGCACAGATACGCAGTATTTT. It translates to CASSPLPWRQGSTDTQYF.

The rearrangement uses TRBV20-1 and TRBJ2-3; tentative D call: TRBD1 (5 bases). Germline CDR1 DFQATT, CDR2 SNEGSKA (reference sequence). The V gene lost 0 bases and the J gene lost 2 bases, with 12 bases spanning the gap. The CDR3 totals 15 residues. In DNA, the CDR3 is TGCAGTGCTAGAGATCAGGGTACCCACACAGATACGCAGTATTTT. This encodes CSARDQGTHTDTQYF.

This chain links TRBV5-6 with TRBJ1-2; D is perhaps TRBD1 (5 bases). V lost 4 bases and J lost 2, with 9 bases in between. The CDR3 has 13 residues. The germline V gene has CDR1 SGHDT and CDR2 YYEEEE. The CDR3 DNA follows: TGTGCCAGCAGCGCCGGGGCCAACTATGGCTACACCTTC. Amino acid sequence: CASSAGANYGYTF.

This clonotype was detected ten times or more. This chain links TRBV7-2 with TRBJ2-4; D call uncertain. V was trimmed by 2 bases and J by 8 bases, leaving 10 bases between them. This CDR3 has 13 amino acids. CDR1 and CDR2 from the germline V gene are SGHTA and FQGNSA. CDR3 DNA sequence: TGTGCCAGCAGCTTACTCTCTGGGGACATTCAGTACTTC. This encodes CASSLLSGDIQYF.

At least ten counts were recorded for this clonotype. This chain uses TRBV7-2 with TRBJ2-2, with D possibly being TRBD2 (6 bases). Between the trimmed V and J ends, which lost 7 bases and 7 bases, there was a span of 16 bases. CDR1 is SGHTA and CDR2 is FQGNSA in the germline V gene. The CDR3 runs 14 residues. The CDR3 is CASIPGRGLGELFF. In nucleotides, the CDR3 is TGTGCCAGCATCCCGGGCCGGGGACTCGGGGAGCTGTTTTTT.